This T cell receptor (beta chain) stems from a study of CD8 T cells in ankylosing spondylitis. Points from the study as a whole: In ankylosing spondylitis blood, a motif of about 8 highly homologous TCR beta variants appeared characteristic.

On this clonotype: Its antigen is undetermined.

TCRdb itself ran the 5' RACE reads through MiXCR, one entry per CDR3 protein. Altogether 400,000 or so distinct CDR3 sequences are present, roughly 25% being singletons, with the ten largest covering about 0.92%. The length of the CDR3 is 14 residues. J gave up 8 bases and V 5 bases, and 8 bases lay outside the gene matches. The TCR was taken from a male donor with ankylosing spondylitis. The sequenced material came from blood, either unsorted or a sorted T cell fraction (not recorded which). V is TRBV12-3 or TRBV12-4 and J is TRBJ1-4, with TRBD1 matching over 7 bases. The DNA of the CDR3 is TGTGCCAGCAGTCCGACAGGGCCGGGGGAAAAACTGTTTTTT. Translating gives CASSPTGPGEKLFF.